This T cell receptor (beta chain) was sequenced during a study of shared clonotypes between healthy human individuals. Study as a whole: Sampling drew on donors who were a couple of women and a few men aged 18 to 49. Regarding the study as a whole: When compared with the clonotypes that were shared by all four sorted-subset donors, the non-shared clonotypes turned out to have lower generation probabilities.

As concerns this clone: The target antigen is unknown.

Terminally differentiated effector memory CD45RA+ cells were left out of the naive CD8 fraction, which was CD45RO-negative and positively selected for CCR7. The germline V and J ends were trimmed by 3 bases and 5 bases, with 10 bases remaining between them. Germline-derived CDR1 and CDR2 are GTSNPN and SVGIG (reference sequence). There are 12 residues in the CDR3. For each subset, genomic DNA was distributed in equal portions over several immunoSEQ plates. TCRdb's copy holds only in-frame clones and misses some; the assay was immunoSEQ multiplex PCR. This sample has millions of clones, with roughly 94% found just once.

The TCR originated in a man younger than 35 in good health. The sequenced sample was naive CD8+ T cells sorted from blood. The chain joins TRBV30 to TRBJ2-5; D might be TRBD1 (6 bases). The CDR3 reads CAWRQQGETQYF. The DNA for the CDR3 is TGTGCCTGGAGACAACAGGGTGAGACCCAGTACTTC.